The 32 T cell receptor beta chains in this list originate from one sample, sequenced in a study of neoadjuvant nivolumab and ipilimumab in lung cancer. Only in-frame clones appear in the TCRdb table, and some are missing; sequencing was by immunoSEQ multiplex PCR. The sample contains approximately 31,000 clones, 92% of which appear only once. Sequenced here: peripheral blood, sampled after neoadjuvant nivolumab, alone or with ipilimumab, at or shortly before surgery. All receptors derive from an adult with non-small cell lung cancer.

The rearrangement joins TRBV2 to TRBJ1-4; no reliable D call. CDR1 is SNHLY and CDR2 is FYNNEI in the germline V gene. The CDR3 spans 13 residues. The V end lost 7 bases, the J end lost 4 bases, and 10 bases lay between the germline ends. CDR3 nucleotides: TGTGCCAGCATCCCCCGAGGTAATGAAAAACTGTTTTTT. This encodes CASIPRGNEKLFF.

The chain combines TRBV6-1 with TRBJ2-1; D might be TRBD2 (5 bases). V lost 1 base to trimming and J lost 9 bases, with 16 bases between them. The CDR3 is 15 residues long. Germline CDR1 MNHNS, CDR2 SASEGT. CDR3 in DNA: TGTGCCAGCAGTGAAGGTTTGACGTTTGCGGGTGAGCAGTTCTTC. Amino acid sequence: CASSEGLTFAGEQFF.

V and J are TRBV28 and TRBJ2-1; D is unresolved. The germline V gene encodes CDR1 MDHEN and CDR2 SYDVKM. V lost 4 bases, J lost 9 bases, and 10 bases lay in between. There are 12 residues in the CDR3. The CDR3 sequence is CASSSLLGEQFF. In DNA, the CDR3 is TGTGCCAGCAGTTCCCTCCTCGGTGAGCAGTTCTTC. Filled out from reference TRBV28 and TRBJ2-1, the complete variable domain reads DVKVTQSSRYLVKRTGEKVFLECVQDMDHENMFWYRQDPGLGLRLIYFSYDVKMKEKGDIPEGYSVSREKKERFSLILESASTNQTSMYLCASSSLLGEQFFGPGTRLTVL.

The chain's CDR3 is CASSGRQGWGGYTF. The CDR3, as DNA: TGTGCCAGCAGTGGGCGACAGGGTTGGGGGGGCTACACCTTC. The rearrangement joins TRBV6-1 to TRBJ1-2; 7 positions agree with TRBD1. V lost 4 bases and J lost 8; bases outside the gene matches: 10. Per the germline V gene, CDR1 is MNHNS and CDR2 is SASEGT. The CDR3 consists of 14 residues.

The chain carries TRBV2 and TRBJ1-2; D is unresolved. The CDR3 is made up of 16 amino acids. Germline-derived CDR1 and CDR2 are SNHLY and FYNNEI. V was shortened by 1 base and J by 0 bases, with 12 bases between the two germline ends. CDR3 nucleotides: TGTGCCAGCAGTGAAGGTGGTCTAGGTGCTAACTATGGCTACACCTTC. Its protein is CASSEGGLGANYGYTF.

DNA of the CDR3: TGTGCCAGCAGTTTTGGGCAGAGACCGATCTACGAGCAGTACTTC. Amino acid sequence: CASSFGQRPIYEQYF. The gene calls are TRBV6-5 and TRBJ2-7; D gene unclear. The ends were cut back, 4 bases at V and 3 bases at J, with 16 bases in the middle. This CDR3 has 15 residues. Per the germline V gene, CDR1 is MNHEY and CDR2 is SVGAGI.

The V call is TRBV9, the J call TRBJ2-5; possible D gene TRBD1, 6 bases. The CDR3 totals 14 residues. CDR1 SGDLS and CDR2 YYNGEE come from the germline V gene. V was trimmed by 4 bases and J by 3 bases, leaving 13 bases between them. CDR3 amino acids: CASSSSGGEETQYF. The CDR3, as DNA: TGTGCCAGCAGCTCCTCTGGGGGCGAAGAGACCCAGTACTTC.

The chain couples TRBV5-6 to TRBJ2-1; D is uncertain. The CDR3 covers 14 residues. CDR1 and CDR2 from the germline V gene are SGHDT and YYEEEE. V lost 1 base and J lost 10, with 15 bases in between. This chain's CDR3 is CASSLRFTTKEQFF. For the CDR3, the DNA is TGTGCCAGCAGCTTGCGATTTACGACAAAGGAGCAGTTCTTC.

CDR3 sequence reads: CASSHGLYTQYF. The DNA of the CDR3 is TGTGCCAGCAGCCATGGACTCTATACGCAGTATTTT. This chain uses TRBV14 with TRBJ2-3; possibly TRBD2 for D (5 bases). Germline assignment: CDR1 SGHDN and CDR2 FVKESK. This CDR3 comprises 12 residues. V lost 3 bases, J lost 7 bases, and 8 bases lay in between.

V gene TRBV18 combines with J gene TRBJ2-3; unclear D gene. The V gene lost 2 bases and the J gene lost 6 bases, with 15 bases spanning the gap. The length of the CDR3 is 15 residues. The germline CDR1 and CDR2 sequences are KGHSH and LQKENI. The CDR3 region has the DNA TGTGCCAGCTCACCAGACAAGCGAGATTCCGATACGCAGTATTTT. Translating gives CASSPDKRDSDTQYF.

The chain employs TRBV7-9 and TRBJ2-5, with 10 bases identical to TRBD1. CDR3 size: 16 residues. Germline V CDR1 and CDR2: SEHNR, FQNEAQ (reference sequence). Trimming at V came to 5 bases and at J to 0 bases, leaving 6 bases not matched to a gene. The CDR3 spells CASSRRDRGYQETQYF. The CDR3 bases are TGTGCCAGCAGCCGCCGGGACAGGGGATACCAAGAGACCCAGTACTTC. The entire variable domain, with the rest obtained from reference TRBV7-9 and TRBJ2-5, is as follows: DTGVSQNPRHKITKRGQNVTFRCDPISEHNRLYWYRQTLGQGPEFLTYFQNEAQLEKSRLLSDRFSAERPKGSFSTLEIQRTEQGDSAMYLCASSRRDRGYQETQYFGPGTRLLVL.

V and J are TRBV5-1 and TRBJ2-7; D is perhaps TRBD1 or TRBD2 (5 bases each). The germline V gene encodes CDR1 SGHRS and CDR2 YFSETQ. With 0 bases removed from V and 3 bases from J, the gap between germline ends came to 7 bases. This CDR3 has 13 amino acids. The CDR3 DNA follows: TGCGCCAGCAGCTTGGTGGGGGTCTACGAGCAGTACTTC. This codes for CASSLVGVYEQYF.

The rearrangement joins TRBV5-1 to TRBJ2-5; no firm D call. This CDR3 comprises 13 residues. V was shortened by 2 bases and J by 1 base, with 6 bases between the two germline ends. CDR1 is SGHRS, CDR2 YFSETQ, per germline. CDR3 loop: CASSLGFQETQYF. Here the CDR3 DNA reads TGCGCCAGCAGCTTAGGGTTCCAAGAGACCCAGTACTTC.

The chain couples TRBV27 to TRBJ1-1; D is unresolved. The CDR3 covers 16 residues. CDR1 MNHEY and CDR2 SMNVEV come from the germline V gene (reference sequence). The V gene lost 3 bases and the J gene lost 5 bases, with 19 bases spanning the gap. CDR3 loop: CASSLMSPAFGTEAFF. In DNA form, the CDR3 reads TGTGCCAGCAGTTTGATGAGCCCCGCCTTCGGGACTGAAGCTTTCTTT.

This chain joins TRBV7-3 and TRBJ2-3; D may be TRBD2 (6 bases). This CDR3 has 14 residues. The V gene lost 7 bases and the J gene lost 0 bases, with 11 bases spanning the gap. CDR1 is SGHTA, CDR2 FQGTGA, per germline. This CDR3 reads CASKASASTDTQYF. CDR3 DNA: TGTGCCAGCAAGGCTAGCGCGAGCACAGATACGCAGTATTTT. The variable domain in full, with the rest retrieved from reference TRBV7-3 and TRBJ2-3, is GAGVSQTPSNKVTEKGKYVELRCDPISGHTALYWYRQSLGQGPEFLIYFQGTGAADDSGLPNDRFFAVRPEGSVSTLKIQRTERGDSAVYLCASKASASTDTQYFGPGTRLTVL.

The chain carries TRBV28 and TRBJ2-3; a weak D match, TRBD1 (6 bases). There are 16 residues in the CDR3. The V end was cut by 3 bases, the J end by 5 bases, with 18 bases between. Germline CDR1 and CDR2: MDHEN and SYDVKM. The CDR3 sequence: CASSFSGAGEGDTQYF. The CDR3 DNA reads as TGTGCCAGCAGTTTCTCTGGGGCAGGGGAAGGAGATACGCAGTATTTT.

The chain recombines TRBV5-4 with TRBJ2-1; D is possibly TRBD2 (6 bases). Germline CDR1 SGHNT, CDR2 YYREEE (reference sequence). V dropped 1 base and J dropped 6 bases, with 14 bases sitting between them. This CDR3 is 15 amino acids long. CDR3 amino acids: CASSLSPGGFNEQFF. The CDR3 nucleotides are TGTGCCAGCAGCTTGAGTCCCGGGGGTTTCAATGAGCAGTTCTTC.

This chain connects TRBV7-9 to TRBJ2-2; a possible D gene is TRBD1 (6 bases). The V end lost 3 bases, the J end lost 7 bases, and 9 bases lay between the germline ends. CDR3 size: 13 residues. Germline values: CDR1 SEHNR, CDR2 FQNEAQ (reference sequence). Here the CDR3 DNA reads TGTGCCAGCAGCTTCCGGACAGTCGGGGAGCTGTTTTTT. It codes for CASSFRTVGELFF.

This clone was counted a single time. The rearrangement links TRBV29-1 to TRBJ1-2; D is undetermined. With 4 bases removed from V and 7 bases from J, the gap between germline ends came to 13 bases. The CDR3 totals 12 residues. Germline CDR1 and CDR2: SQVTM and ANQGSEA. CDR3 DNA: TGCAGCGTTGGGTCCTCCCCTGTTGGCTACACCTTC. Protein: CSVGSSPVGYTF.

The chain has TRBV7-8 and TRBJ2-5, with D possibly called TRBD1 or TRBD2 (5 bases each). V dropped 5 bases and J dropped 5 bases, with 15 bases sitting between them. This CDR3 contains 14 residues. CDR1 and CDR2 (germline): SGHVS, FQNEAQ. The CDR3 bases are TGTGCCAGCAGCGTACAGGAGGTTTGGGAGACCCAGTACTTC. Amino acid sequence: CASSVQEVWETQYF.

The rearrangement uses TRBV19 and TRBJ1-2, with TRBD1 as a possible D gene (5 bases). Germline assignment: CDR1 LNHDA and CDR2 SQIVND (reference sequence). The CDR3 contains 13 residues. V lost 8 bases and J 9 bases, leaving 19 bases between the germline ends. The CDR3 is CASQEQDSMSYTF. As DNA, the CDR3 is TGTGCCAGTCAAGAACAGGACTCTATGAGCTACACCTTC.

This clone was detected a few times. The chain employs TRBV18 and TRBJ2-5; 14 bases match TRBD2. Unmatched junction bases numbered 11, after V lost 3 bases and J lost 5 bases. Per the germline V gene, CDR1 is KGHSH and CDR2 is LQKENI. The CDR3 is 18 amino acids. The CDR3 coding sequence is TGTGCCAGCTCACCTCTATTCGGGACTAGCGGGAGTAGGGAGACCCAGTACTTC. It is translated as CASSPLFGTSGSRETQYF.

The table lists this clone with a count of one. The chain recombines TRBV27 with TRBJ1-2, with D perhaps TRBD1 (6 bases). The ends were cut back, 5 bases at V and 5 bases at J, with 18 bases in the middle. CDR3 length: 15 residues. Germline lookup yields CDR1 MNHEY and CDR2 SMNVEV (reference sequence). The CDR3 bases are TGTGCCAGCAGTCCCCGCGGGGGCCTTTCATATGGCTACACCTTC. Translated: CASSPRGGLSYGYTF.

V usage is TRBV7-9 and J usage is TRBJ2-3; 9 nucleotides agree with TRBD1. CDR1 is SEHNR and CDR2 is FQNEAQ in the germline V gene (reference sequence). The CDR3 runs 13 residues. CDR3 sequence: CASRQGETDTQYF. The DNA for the CDR3 is TGTGCTTCCCGACAGGGGGAAACAGATACGCAGTATTTT.

The chain carries TRBV5-1 and TRBJ1-3, with D possibly matching TRBD1 (5 bases). The V end was cut by 2 bases, the J end by 7 bases, with 16 bases between. The CDR3 is 15 amino acids. Germline V gene data show CDR1 as SGHRS and CDR2 as YFSETQ. Here the CDR3 reads CASSLWGVEGNTIYF. CDR3 bases: TGCGCCAGCAGCTTATGGGGCGTAGAGGGGAACACCATATATTTT.

The V call is TRBV7-2, the J call TRBJ1-1; 7 nucleotides agree with TRBD1. This CDR3 spans 16 amino acids. J gave up 0 bases and V 1 base, and 5 bases lay outside the gene matches. Germline CDR1 is SGHTA and CDR2 is FQGNSA. CDR3 in DNA: TGTGCCAGCAGCTTAGAGAAAGGACAGGTGAACACTGAAGCTTTCTTT. This gives the protein CASSLEKGQVNTEAFF.

The chain has TRBV28 and TRBJ2-7; no firm D call. Trimming pared 1 base from V and 2 bases from J, leaving 12 bases between. CDR3 length equals 15 residues. Germline values: CDR1 MDHEN, CDR2 SYDVKM. CDR3 sequence reads: CASSLSPSSTYEQYF. CDR3 coding DNA: TGTGCCAGCAGTTTATCACCGAGCAGCACCTACGAGCAGTACTTC. Looking up the rest from reference TRBV28 and TRBJ2-7 gives the full variable domain: DVKVTQSSRYLVKRTGEKVFLECVQDMDHENMFWYRQDPGLGLRLIYFSYDVKMKEKGDIPEGYSVSREKKERFSLILESASTNQTSMYLCASSLSPSSTYEQYFGPGTRLTVT.

The chain uses TRBV19 and TRBJ1-2; a possible D gene is TRBD1 (6 bases). Per germline, CDR1 LNHDA and CDR2 SQIVND (reference sequence). This CDR3 region has 12 residues. Trimming took off 7 bases at V and 3 bases at J, with 9 bases between the two ends. The CDR3: CASTGEDYGYTF. CDR3 nucleotides: TGTGCCAGTACAGGGGAAGACTATGGCTACACCTTC.

V and J are TRBV29-1 and TRBJ1-2, with TRBD1 as a possible D gene (5 bases). There are 15 residues in the CDR3. Germline lookup yields CDR1 SQVTM and CDR2 ANQGSEA. V lost 5 bases, J lost 2 bases, and 18 bases lay in between. CDR3 protein: CSVPHRSGTNYGYTF. CDR3 nucleotide sequence: TGCAGCGTTCCCCATAGGAGCGGGACCAACTATGGCTACACCTTC.

The chain employs TRBV5-1 and TRBJ1-2; D might be TRBD1 (6 bases). The CDR3 has 14 residues. Between the trimmed V and J ends, which lost 0 bases and 8 bases, there was a span of 14 bases. Germline V gene lookup returns CDR1 SGHRS and CDR2 YFSETQ. DNA of the CDR3: TGCGCCAGCAGCTTGGCAGGGGCGGAGGGAGGCTACACCTTC. Amino acid sequence: CASSLAGAEGGYTF.

This clone was detected once. The chain couples TRBV29-1 to TRBJ2-5; tentative D call: TRBD1 (6 bases). Germline CDR1 and CDR2: SQVTM and ANQGSEA. Trimming removed 4 bases from V and 3 bases from J, with 12 bases in between. The CDR3 is 13 residues long. The CDR3 nucleotides are TGCAGCGTTGCCGGGACACTCAAAGAGACCCAGTACTTC. This codes for CSVAGTLKETQYF.

In nucleotides, the CDR3 is TGTGCCAGCATAACTAGGAACATTCAGTACTTC. This sequence encodes CASITRNIQYF. This chain connects TRBV2 to TRBJ2-4, with a possible D match to TRBD2 (5 bases). This CDR3 region has 11 residues. The germline V gene encodes CDR1 SNHLY and CDR2 FYNNEI. The V end lost 7 bases, the J end lost 7 bases, and 8 bases lay between the germline ends.